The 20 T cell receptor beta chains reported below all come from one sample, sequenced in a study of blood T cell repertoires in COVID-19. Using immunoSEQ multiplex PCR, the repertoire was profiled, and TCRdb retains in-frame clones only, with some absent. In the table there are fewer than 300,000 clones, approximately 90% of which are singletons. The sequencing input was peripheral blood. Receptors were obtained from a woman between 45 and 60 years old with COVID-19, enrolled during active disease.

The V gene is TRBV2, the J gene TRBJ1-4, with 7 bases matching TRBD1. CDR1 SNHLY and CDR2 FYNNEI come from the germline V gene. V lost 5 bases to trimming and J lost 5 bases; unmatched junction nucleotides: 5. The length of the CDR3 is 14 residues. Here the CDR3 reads CASSQGGRNEKLFF. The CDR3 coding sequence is TGTGCCAGCAGTCAGGGGGGACGAAATGAAAAACTGTTTTTT.

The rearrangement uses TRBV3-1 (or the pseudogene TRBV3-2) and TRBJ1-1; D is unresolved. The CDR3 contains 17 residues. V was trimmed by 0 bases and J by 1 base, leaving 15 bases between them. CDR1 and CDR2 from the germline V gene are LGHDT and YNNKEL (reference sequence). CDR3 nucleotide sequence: TGTGCCAGCAGCCAAGATGGCGGGGTGAGAAGGAACACTGAAGCTTTCTTT. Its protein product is CASSQDGGVRRNTEAFF.

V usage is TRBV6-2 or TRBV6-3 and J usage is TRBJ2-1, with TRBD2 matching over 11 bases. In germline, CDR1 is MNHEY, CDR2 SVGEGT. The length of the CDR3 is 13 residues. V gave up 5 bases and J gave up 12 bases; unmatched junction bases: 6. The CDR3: CASSQGTSGWQFF. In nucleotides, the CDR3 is TGTGCCAGCAGTCAAGGGACTAGCGGATGGCAGTTCTTC.

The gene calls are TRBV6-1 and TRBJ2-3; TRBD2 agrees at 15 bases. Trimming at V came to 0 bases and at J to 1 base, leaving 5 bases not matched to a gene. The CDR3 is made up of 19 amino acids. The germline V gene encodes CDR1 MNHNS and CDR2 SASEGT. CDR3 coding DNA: TGTGCCAGCAGTGAAGCCGGACTAGCGGGAGGGCCCGGCACAGATACGCAGTATTTT. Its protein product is CASSEAGLAGGPGTDTQYF.

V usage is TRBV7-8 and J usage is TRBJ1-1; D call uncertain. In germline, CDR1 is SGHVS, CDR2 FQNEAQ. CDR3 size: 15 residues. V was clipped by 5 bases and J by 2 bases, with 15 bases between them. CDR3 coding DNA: TGTGCCAGCAGCCTGGCGGAGACGGCCAACACTGAAGCTTTCTTT. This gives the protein CASSLAETANTEAFF.

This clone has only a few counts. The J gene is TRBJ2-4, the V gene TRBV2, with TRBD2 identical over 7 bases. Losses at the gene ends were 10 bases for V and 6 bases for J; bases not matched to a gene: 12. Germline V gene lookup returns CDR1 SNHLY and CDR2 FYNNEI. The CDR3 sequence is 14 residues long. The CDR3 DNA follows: TGTGCCAACTCTCCGGCCGGGACTATAAACATTCAGTACTTC. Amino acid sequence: CANSPAGTINIQYF.

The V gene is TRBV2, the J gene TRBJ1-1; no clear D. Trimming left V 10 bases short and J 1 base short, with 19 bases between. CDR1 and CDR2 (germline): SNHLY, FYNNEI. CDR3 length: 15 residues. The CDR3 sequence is CAILYGGSSNTEAFF. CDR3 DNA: TGTGCCATCCTGTACGGAGGGAGCTCGAACACTGAAGCTTTCTTT.

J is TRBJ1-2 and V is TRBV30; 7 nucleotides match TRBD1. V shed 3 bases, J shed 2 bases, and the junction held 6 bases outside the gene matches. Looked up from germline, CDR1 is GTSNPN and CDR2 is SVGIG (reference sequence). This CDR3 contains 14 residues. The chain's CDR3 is CAWSRRGGNYGYTF. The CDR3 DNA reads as TGTGCCTGGAGCCGGCGAGGGGGCAACTATGGCTACACCTTC.

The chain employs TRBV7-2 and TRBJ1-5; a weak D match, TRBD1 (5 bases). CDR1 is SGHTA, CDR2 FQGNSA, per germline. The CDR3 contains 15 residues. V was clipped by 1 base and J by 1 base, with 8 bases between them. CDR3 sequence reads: CASSLEGRSNQPQHF. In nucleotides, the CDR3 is TGTGCCAGCAGCTTAGAGGGGCGCAGCAATCAGCCCCAGCATTTT.

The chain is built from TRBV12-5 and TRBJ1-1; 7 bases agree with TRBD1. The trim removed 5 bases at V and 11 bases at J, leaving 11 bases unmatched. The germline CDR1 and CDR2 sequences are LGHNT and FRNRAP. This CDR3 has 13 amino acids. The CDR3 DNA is TGTGCTAGTGGTCCCAATGACAGGGTTGACGCTTTCTTT. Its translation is CASGPNDRVDAFF.

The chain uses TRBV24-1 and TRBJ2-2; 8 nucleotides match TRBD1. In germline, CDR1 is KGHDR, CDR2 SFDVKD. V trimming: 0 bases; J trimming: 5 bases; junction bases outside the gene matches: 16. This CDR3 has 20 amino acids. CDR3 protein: CATSDLQPSEGQGRTGELFF. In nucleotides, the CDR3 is TGTGCCACCAGTGATTTGCAACCCTCCGAAGGACAGGGAAGAACCGGGGAGCTGTTTTTT.

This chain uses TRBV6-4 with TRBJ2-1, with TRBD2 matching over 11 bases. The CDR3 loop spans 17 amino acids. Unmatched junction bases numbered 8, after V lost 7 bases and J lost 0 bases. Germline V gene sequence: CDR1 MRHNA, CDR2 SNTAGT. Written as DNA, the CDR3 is TGTGCCAGCACCAGACTAGCGGGGACCTTCTCCTACAATGAGCAGTTCTTC. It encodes CASTRLAGTFSYNEQFF.

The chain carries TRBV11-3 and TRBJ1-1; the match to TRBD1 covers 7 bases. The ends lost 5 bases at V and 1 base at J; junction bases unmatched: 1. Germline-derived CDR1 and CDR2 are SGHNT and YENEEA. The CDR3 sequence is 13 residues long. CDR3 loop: CASSRQGNTEAFF. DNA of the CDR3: TGTGCCAGCAGCCGACAGGGGAACACTGAAGCTTTCTTT.

CDR3 DNA sequence: TGTGCCAGCAGCTTTACCGGGAGGGAAGATGAGCAGTTCTTC. Protein sequence: CASSFTGREDEQFF. The chain carries TRBV11-2 and TRBJ2-1; 8 positions agree with TRBD2. This CDR3 spans 14 amino acids. Germline trimming cut 3 bases from V and 8 bases from J; bases unmatched to any gene: 6. Per the germline V gene, CDR1 is SGHAT and CDR2 is FQNNGV.

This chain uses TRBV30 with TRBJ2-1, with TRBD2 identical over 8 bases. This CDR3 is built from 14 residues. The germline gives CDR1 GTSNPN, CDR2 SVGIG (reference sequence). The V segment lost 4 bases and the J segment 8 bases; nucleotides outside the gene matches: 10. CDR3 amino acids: CAWNYRAGVDEQFF. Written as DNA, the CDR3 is TGTGCCTGGAATTACCGAGCGGGAGTGGATGAGCAGTTCTTC. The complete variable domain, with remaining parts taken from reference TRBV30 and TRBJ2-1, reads SQTIHQWPATLVQPVGSPLSLECTVEGTSNPNLYWYRQAAGRGLQLLFYSVGIGQISSEVPQNLSASRPQDRQFILSSKKLLLSDSGFYLCAWNYRAGVDEQFFGPGTRLTVL.

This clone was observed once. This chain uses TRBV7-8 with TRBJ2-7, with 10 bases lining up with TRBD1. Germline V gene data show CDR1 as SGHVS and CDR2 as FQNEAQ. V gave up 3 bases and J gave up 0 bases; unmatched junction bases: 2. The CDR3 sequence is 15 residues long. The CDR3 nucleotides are TGTGCCAGCAGCTTCGGACAGGGGGGCTCCTACGAGCAGTACTTC. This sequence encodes CASSFGQGGSYEQYF.

For the CDR3, the DNA is TGTGCCAGCAGCCAAGGCCCCGGGACTATGAATTCACCCCTCCACTTT. Translating it yields CASSQGPGTMNSPLHF. The chain couples TRBV14 to TRBJ1-6; the D gene is possibly TRBD1 (5 bases). V lost 1 base and J 7 bases, leaving 14 bases between the germline ends. CDR1 and CDR2 (germline): SGHDN, FVKESK. CDR3 size: 16 residues.

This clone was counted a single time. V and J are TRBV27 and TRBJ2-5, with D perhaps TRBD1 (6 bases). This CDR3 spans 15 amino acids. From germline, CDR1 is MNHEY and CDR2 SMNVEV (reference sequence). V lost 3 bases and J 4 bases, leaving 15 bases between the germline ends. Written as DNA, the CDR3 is TGTGCCAGCAGTTTTGGAACAGGGCAGGGAGAGACCCAGTACTTC. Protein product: CASSFGTGQGETQYF.

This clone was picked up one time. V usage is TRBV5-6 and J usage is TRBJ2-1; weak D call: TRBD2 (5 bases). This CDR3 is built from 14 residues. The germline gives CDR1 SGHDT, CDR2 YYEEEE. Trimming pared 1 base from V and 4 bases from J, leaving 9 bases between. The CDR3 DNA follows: TGTGCCAGCAGCTTGTGGGTAGCGTACAATGAGCAGTTCTTC. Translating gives CASSLWVAYNEQFF.

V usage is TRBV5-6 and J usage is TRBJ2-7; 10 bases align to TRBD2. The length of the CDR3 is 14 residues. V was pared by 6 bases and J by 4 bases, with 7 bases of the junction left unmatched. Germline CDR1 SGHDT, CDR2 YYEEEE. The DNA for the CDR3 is TGTGCCAGCACCTCGGGACTAGCGTTTTACGAGCAGTACTTC. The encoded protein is CASTSGLAFYEQYF. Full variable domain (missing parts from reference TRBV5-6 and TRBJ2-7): DAGVTQSPTHLIKTRGQQVTLRCSPKSGHDTVSWYQQALGQGPQFIFQYYEEEERQRGNFPDRFSGHQFPNYSSELNVNALLLGDSALYLCASTSGLAFYEQYFGPGTRLTVT.